The entry below describes one T cell receptor (beta chain). The data were taken from a study of cytomegalovirus exposure and HLA in healthy donors. Primers: 60 Vbeta forward and 13 Jbeta reverse. Using immunoSEQ multiplex PCR, the repertoire was profiled, and TCRdb retains in-frame clones only, with some absent. The sample has 120,000 or so clones; 80% are singletons. The ends were cut back, 5 bases at V and 4 bases at J, with 15 bases in the middle. This CDR3 has 15 amino acids. In germline, CDR1 is SGHVS, CDR2 FNYEAQ. The sequence was collected from a man aged 40-49 years in good health and CMV-seronegative. The sequenced material came from PBMCs. The V gene is TRBV7-6, the J gene TRBJ2-1; D is undetermined. CDR3 loop: CASSKQRTSYNEQFF. The CDR3 nucleotides are TGTGCCAGCAGCAAACAGAGAACCTCATACAATGAGCAGTTCTTC.